This TCR beta chain was recorded in a study of blood T cell repertoires in COVID-19. Study in general: The United States, Italy and Spain provided the acute and convalescent COVID-19 samples. From T cells, B-cell-depleted T cells, or PBMCs came the material, which was cDNA or gDNA.

Per the original methods: Estimates of nucleated cell counts were drawn from the amplification of reference gene primers. The protocol was immunoSEQ multiplex PCR, while the TCRdb copy is restricted to in-frame clones and leaves out a portion. The V and J calls and clone size come from that table; D and trimming were worked out from the DNA. This table holds fewer than 200,000 clones, approximately 79% found once. The V end was cut by 4 bases, the J end by 6 bases, with 14 bases between. This CDR3 is built from 14 residues. The germline V gene has CDR1 SGHKS and CDR2 YYEKEE (reference sequence). The sequenced material came from peripheral blood. The source of this sequence is a woman aged 70 to 79 with acute or convalescent COVID-19. The J gene is TRBJ1-3, the V gene TRBV5-5; tentative D call: TRBD1 (6 bases). The CDR3 DNA reads TGTGCCAGCAGCGCCTCAGGGGTGGTAAACACCATATATTTT. As protein: CASSASGVVNTIYF. The full variable domain, with the rest looked up from reference TRBV5-5 and TRBJ1-3, is DAGVTQSPTHLIKTRGQQVTLRCSPISGHKSVSWYQQVLGQGPQFIFQYYEKEERGRGNFPDRFSARQFPNYSSELNVNALLLGDSALYLCASSASGVVNTIYFGEGSWLTVV.